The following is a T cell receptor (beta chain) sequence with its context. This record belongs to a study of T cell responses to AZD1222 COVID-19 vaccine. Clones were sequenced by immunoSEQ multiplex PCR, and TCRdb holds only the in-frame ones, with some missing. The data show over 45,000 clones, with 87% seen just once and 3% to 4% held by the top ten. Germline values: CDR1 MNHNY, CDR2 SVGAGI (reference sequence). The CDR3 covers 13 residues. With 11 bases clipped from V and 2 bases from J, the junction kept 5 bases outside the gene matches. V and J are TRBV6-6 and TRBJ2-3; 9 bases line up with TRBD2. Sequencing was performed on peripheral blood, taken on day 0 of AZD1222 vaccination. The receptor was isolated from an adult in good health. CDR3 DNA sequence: TGTGCCGGGGGCGGGGGGGACACAGATACGCAGTATTTT. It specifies CAGGGGDTDTQYF.